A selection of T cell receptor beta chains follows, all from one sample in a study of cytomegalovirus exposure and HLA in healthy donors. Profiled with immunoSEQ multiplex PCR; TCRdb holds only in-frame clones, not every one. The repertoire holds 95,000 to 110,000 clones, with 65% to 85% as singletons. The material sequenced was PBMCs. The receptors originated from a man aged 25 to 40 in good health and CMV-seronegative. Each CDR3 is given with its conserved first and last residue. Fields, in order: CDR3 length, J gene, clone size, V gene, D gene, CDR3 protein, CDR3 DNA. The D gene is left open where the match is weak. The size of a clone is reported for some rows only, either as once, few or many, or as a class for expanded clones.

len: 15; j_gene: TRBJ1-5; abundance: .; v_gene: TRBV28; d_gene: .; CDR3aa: CASSLFYRSNQPQHF; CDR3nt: TGTGCCAGCAGTTTATTCTACAGAAGCAATCAGCCCCAGCATTTT
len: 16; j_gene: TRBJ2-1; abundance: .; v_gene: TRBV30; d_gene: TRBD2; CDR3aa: CACHWTSGREDNEQFF; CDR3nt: TGTGCCTGCCATTGGACTAGCGGGAGGGAAGACAATGAGCAGTTCTTC
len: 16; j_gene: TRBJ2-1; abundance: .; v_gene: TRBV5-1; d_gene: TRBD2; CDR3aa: CASSLLAGGSHNEQFF; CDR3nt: TGCGCCAGCAGCTTACTAGCGGGAGGAAGCCACAATGAGCAGTTCTTC
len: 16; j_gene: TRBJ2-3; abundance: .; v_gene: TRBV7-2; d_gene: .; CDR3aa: CASSLHGGPGSDTQYF; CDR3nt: TGTGCCAGCAGCTTACACGGGGGGCCGGGGAGTGATACGCAGTATTTT
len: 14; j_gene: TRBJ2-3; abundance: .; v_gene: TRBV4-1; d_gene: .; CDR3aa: CASSPQQGSDTQYF; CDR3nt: TGCGCCAGCAGCCCGCAGCAGGGTTCAGATACGCAGTATTTT
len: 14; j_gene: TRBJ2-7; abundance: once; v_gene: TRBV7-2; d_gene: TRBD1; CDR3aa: CASRFGQAAYEQYF; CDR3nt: TGTGCCAGCCGATTCGGACAGGCCGCCTACGAGCAGTACTTC
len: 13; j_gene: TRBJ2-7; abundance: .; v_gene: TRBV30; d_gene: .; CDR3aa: CAWSALTGEGQYF; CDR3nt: TGTGCCTGGAGTGCATTGACAGGGGAGGGGCAGTACTTC
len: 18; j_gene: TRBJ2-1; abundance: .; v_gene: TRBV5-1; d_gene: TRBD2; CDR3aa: CASSLDPGRGSSYNEQFF; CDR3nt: TGCGCCAGCAGCCTGGACCCGGGGCGGGGGAGCTCCTACAATGAGCAGTTCTTC
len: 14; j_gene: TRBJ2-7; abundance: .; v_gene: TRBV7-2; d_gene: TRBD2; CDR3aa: CASRLTSGSYEQYF; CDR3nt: TGTGCCAGCAGACTTACTAGCGGGAGTTACGAGCAGTACTTC
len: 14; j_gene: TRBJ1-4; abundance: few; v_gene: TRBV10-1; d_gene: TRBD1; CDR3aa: CASSESGAGGKLFF; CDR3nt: TGCGCCAGCAGTGAGTCGGGGGCAGGGGGCAAACTGTTTTTT
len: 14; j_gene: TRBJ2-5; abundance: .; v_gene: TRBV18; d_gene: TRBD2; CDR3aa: CASSPTTSEETQYF; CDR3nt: TGTGCCAGCTCCCCAACGACTAGCGAAGAGACCCAGTACTTC
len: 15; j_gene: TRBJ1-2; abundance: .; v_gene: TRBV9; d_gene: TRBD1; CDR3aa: CASSVATGGVYGYTF; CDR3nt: TGTGCCAGCAGCGTAGCTACAGGGGGAGTCTATGGCTACACCTTC
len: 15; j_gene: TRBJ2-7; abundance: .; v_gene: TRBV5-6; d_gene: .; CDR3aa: CASSLFEVLSGVQYF; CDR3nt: TGTGCCAGCAGCTTATTTGAGGTACTGAGCGGTGTGCAGTACTTC
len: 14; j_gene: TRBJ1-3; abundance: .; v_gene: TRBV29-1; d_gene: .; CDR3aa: CSVAPRGSGNTIYF; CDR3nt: TGCAGCGTTGCCCCCAGGGGCTCTGGAAACACCATATATTTT
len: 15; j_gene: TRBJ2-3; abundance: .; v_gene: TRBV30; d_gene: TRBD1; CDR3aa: CAWSTTGASTDTQYF; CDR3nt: TGTGCCTGGAGCACGACAGGGGCTAGCACAGATACGCAGTATTTT
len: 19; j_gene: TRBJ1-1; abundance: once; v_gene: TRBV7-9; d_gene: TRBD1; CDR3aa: CASSGLGDRARVGGTEAFF; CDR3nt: TGTGCCAGCAGCGGTCTGGGGGACAGGGCCCGCGTTGGTGGCACTGAAGCTTTCTTT
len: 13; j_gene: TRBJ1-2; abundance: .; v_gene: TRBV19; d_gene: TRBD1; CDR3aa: CASMNRGNYGYTF; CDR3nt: TGTGCCAGTATGAACAGGGGGAACTATGGCTACACCTTC
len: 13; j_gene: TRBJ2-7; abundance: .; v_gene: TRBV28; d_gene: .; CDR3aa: CASSAGPIYEQYF; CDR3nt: TGTGCCAGCAGTGCGGGTCCTATCTACGAGCAGTACTTC
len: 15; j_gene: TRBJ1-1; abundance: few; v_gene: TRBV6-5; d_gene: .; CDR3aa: CASSHHRTANTEAFF; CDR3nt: TGTGCCAGCAGCCACCACAGGACAGCGAACACTGAAGCTTTCTTT
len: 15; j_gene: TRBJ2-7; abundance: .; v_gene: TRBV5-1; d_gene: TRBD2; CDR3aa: CASSPRVAGAYEQYF; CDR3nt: TGCGCCAGCAGCCCCAGAGTAGCGGGGGCCTACGAGCAGTACTTC
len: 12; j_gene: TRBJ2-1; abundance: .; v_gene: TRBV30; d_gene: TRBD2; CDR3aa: CACFSGHNEQFF; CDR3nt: TGTGCCTGCTTTAGCGGGCACAATGAGCAGTTCTTC
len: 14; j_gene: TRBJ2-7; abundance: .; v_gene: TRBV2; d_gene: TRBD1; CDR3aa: CASSEQGGPYEQYF; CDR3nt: TGTGCCAGCAGTGAACAAGGGGGCCCCTACGAGCAGTACTTC
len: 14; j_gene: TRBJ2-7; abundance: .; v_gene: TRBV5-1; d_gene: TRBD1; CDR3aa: CASSPRQGSYEQYF; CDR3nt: TGCGCCAGCAGCCCAAGACAGGGCAGCTACGAGCAGTACTTC
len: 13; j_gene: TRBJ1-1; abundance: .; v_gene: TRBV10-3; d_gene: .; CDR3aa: CAIGAIFNTEAFF; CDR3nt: TGTGCCATCGGGGCCATCTTTAACACTGAAGCTTTCTTT
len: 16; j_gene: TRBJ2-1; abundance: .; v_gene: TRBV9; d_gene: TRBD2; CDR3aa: CASSVAPRTGGNEQFF; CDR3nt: TGTGCCAGCAGCGTAGCTCCGAGAACGGGGGGGAATGAGCAGTTCTTC
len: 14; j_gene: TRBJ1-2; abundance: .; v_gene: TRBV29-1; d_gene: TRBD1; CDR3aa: CSTGTAYSVYGYTF; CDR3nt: TGCAGCACCGGGACAGCCTACTCCGTCTATGGCTACACCTTC
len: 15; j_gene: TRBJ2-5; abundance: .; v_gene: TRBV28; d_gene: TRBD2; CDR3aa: CASSFPGLAKETQYF; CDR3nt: TGTGCCAGCAGTTTCCCCGGACTAGCGAAAGAGACCCAGTACTTC
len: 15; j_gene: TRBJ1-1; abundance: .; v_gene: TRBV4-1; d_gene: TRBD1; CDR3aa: CASSAGQDMNTEAFF; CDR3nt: TGCGCCAGCAGCGCGGGACAGGACATGAACACTGAAGCTTTCTTT
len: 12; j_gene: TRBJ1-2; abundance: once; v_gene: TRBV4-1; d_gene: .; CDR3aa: CASSQQGFGYTF; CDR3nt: TGCGCCAGCAGCCAACAGGGGTTTGGCTACACCTTC
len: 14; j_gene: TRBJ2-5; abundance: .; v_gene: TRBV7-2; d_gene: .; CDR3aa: CASSWAGLGETQYF; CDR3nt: TGTGCCAGCAGCTGGGCGGGACTGGGGGAGACCCAGTACTTC
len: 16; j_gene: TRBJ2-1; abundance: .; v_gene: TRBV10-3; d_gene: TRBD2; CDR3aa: CAISDTGTSGYNEQFF; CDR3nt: TGTGCCATCAGTGACACCGGGACTAGCGGGTACAATGAGCAGTTCTTC
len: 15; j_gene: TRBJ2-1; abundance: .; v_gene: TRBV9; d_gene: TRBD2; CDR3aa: CASSYSGGAGNEQFF; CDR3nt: TGTGCCAGCAGCTATAGCGGGGGGGCCGGCAATGAGCAGTTCTTC
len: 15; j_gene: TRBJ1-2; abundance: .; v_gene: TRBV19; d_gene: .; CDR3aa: CASSISQTANYGYTF; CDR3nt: TGTGCCAGTAGTATATCCCAGACAGCTAACTATGGCTACACCTTC
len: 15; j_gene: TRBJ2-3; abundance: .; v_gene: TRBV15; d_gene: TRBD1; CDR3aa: CATKTGTEDTDTQYF; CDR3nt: TGTGCCACAAAAACCGGGACAGAAGACACAGATACGCAGTATTTT
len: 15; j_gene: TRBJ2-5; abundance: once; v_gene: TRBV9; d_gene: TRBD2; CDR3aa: CASNLAGGNQETQYF; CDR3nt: TGTGCCAGCAACCTAGCGGGAGGTAACCAAGAGACCCAGTACTTC
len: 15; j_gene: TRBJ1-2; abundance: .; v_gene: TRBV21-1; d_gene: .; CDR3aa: CASSLPRCPGYGYTF; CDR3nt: TGTGCCAGCAGCCTCCCCCGATGCCCAGGTTATGGCTACACCTTC
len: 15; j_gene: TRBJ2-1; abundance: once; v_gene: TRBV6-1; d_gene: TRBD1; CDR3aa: CASSELRQGLHEQFF; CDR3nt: TGTGCCAGCAGTGAACTGAGACAGGGCTTACATGAGCAGTTCTTC
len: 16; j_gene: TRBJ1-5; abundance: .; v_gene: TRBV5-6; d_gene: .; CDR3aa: CASSRRDTNSNQPQHF; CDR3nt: TGTGCCAGCAGCCGCCGGGACACTAATAGCAATCAGCCCCAGCATTTT
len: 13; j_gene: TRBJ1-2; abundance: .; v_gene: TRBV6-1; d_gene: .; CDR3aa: CASSPSGSYGYTF; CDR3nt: TGTGCCAGCAGCCCGTCGGGGTCGTATGGCTACACCTTC
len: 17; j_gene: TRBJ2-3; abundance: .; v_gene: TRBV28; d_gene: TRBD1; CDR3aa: CASSLRYGQGSPDTQYF; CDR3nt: TGTGCCAGCAGTTTACGCTATGGACAGGGGTCCCCAGATACGCAGTATTTT
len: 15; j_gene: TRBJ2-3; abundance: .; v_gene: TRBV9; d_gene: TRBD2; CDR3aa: CASSHSGGPLNSQYF; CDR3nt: TGTGCCAGCAGCCATAGCGGGGGGCCCCTTAATTCGCAGTATTTT